The 23 T cell receptor beta chains given below trace back to one sample, sequenced in a study of blood T cells in healthy people across ages. It was with a sample-barcoded 5' primer and a J-beta primer mix that a second PCR of roughly 7 to 12 cycles was run. TCRdb called the 5' RACE reads again in MiXCR, with one record for every CDR3 protein. Of under 2 million distinct CDR3 sequences in the sample, roughly 32% are singletons; the top ten hold 11%. Sequencing used blood. The receptors stem from a woman in her twenties or thirties in good health.

The chain employs TRBV20-1 and TRBJ2-7; TRBD1 matches 8 bases. Germline V lookup: CDR1 DFQATT, CDR2 SNEGSKA (reference sequence). Unmatched junction bases numbered 6, after V lost 5 bases and J lost 3 bases. The length of the CDR3 is 13 residues. The chain's CDR3 is CSARGQGDYEQYF. CDR3 nucleotides: TGCAGTGCTCGAGGACAGGGCGACTACGAGCAGTACTTC.

V is TRBV9 and J is TRBJ2-1, with D unresolved. Germline V gene sequence: CDR1 SGDLS, CDR2 YYNGEE. The V and J ends lost 0 bases and 4 bases respectively, with 11 bases between them. CDR3 length: 15 amino acids. The CDR3 DNA reads as TGTGCCAGCAGCGTAGCGGCGCCGGCTTACAATGAGCAGTTCTTC. Translating gives CASSVAAPAYNEQFF.

J is TRBJ2-3 and V is TRBV7-9, with 7 bases fitting TRBD2. The CDR3 runs to 17 residues. Per germline, CDR1 SEHNR and CDR2 FQNEAQ (reference sequence). V shed 5 bases and J 0 bases; nucleotides not matched to a gene: 11. CDR3 nucleotides: TGTGCCAGCAGCCTCCCCTCAGCGGGACTTAGCACAGATACGCAGTATTTT. It translates to CASSLPSAGLSTDTQYF. Filled out from reference TRBV7-9 and TRBJ2-3, the complete variable domain reads DTGVSQNPRHKITKRGQNVTFRCDPISEHNRLYWYRQTLGQGPEFLTYFQNEAQLEKSRLLSDRFSAERPKGSFSTLEIQRTEQGDSAMYLCASSLPSAGLSTDTQYFGPGTRLTVL.

With regard to this clonotype: This may stem from a read error, because a much larger clone lies one nucleotide away. The V and J genes are TRBV11-2 and TRBJ2-5; D gene uncertain. Germline V gene lookup returns CDR1 SGHAT and CDR2 FQNNGV. This CDR3 is built from 15 residues. V was shortened by 1 base and J by 7 bases, with 16 bases between the two germline ends. CDR3 nucleotide sequence: TGTGCCAGCAGCTTAGTCGCGACGGAACTGGGGACCCAGTACTTC. This translates into CASSLVATELGTQYF.

This clonotype was seen a handful of times. J is TRBJ1-5 and V is TRBV2, with D maybe TRBD1 (6 bases). The germline V gene encodes CDR1 SNHLY and CDR2 FYNNEI. V was shortened by 3 bases and J by 0 bases, with 12 bases between the two germline ends. This CDR3 region has 16 residues. The CDR3 protein is CASSEGHLYSNQPQHF. In DNA, the CDR3 is TGTGCCAGCAGTGAGGGACACTTGTATAGCAATCAGCCCCAGCATTTT.

With respect to this clonotype: At one end, the junction sequence differs from germline, possibly due to a read error. V and J are TRBV12-3 or TRBV12-4 and TRBJ1-6; 9 bases are shared with TRBD1. This CDR3 is built from 16 residues. The CDR3 DNA reads TGTGCCAGCAGTCCTTTTACAGGGGGCGCCTCATCACCCCCCCACTTT. This codes for CASSPFTGGASSPPHF.

This clonotype was counted at least ten times. V gene TRBV20-1 combines with J gene TRBJ2-1, with TRBD2 identical over 16 bases. CDR3 length equals 20 residues. The J segment lost 6 bases and the V segment lost 2 bases, leaving 16 bases of the junction unmatched. Per the germline V gene, CDR1 is DFQATT and CDR2 is SNEGSKA (reference sequence). The CDR3 DNA follows: TGCAGTGCTAGAAAGCTGGGGACTAGCGGGGGGGACGTTAGGGCCAATGAGCAGTTCTTC. Translated: CSARKLGTSGGDVRANEQFF.

This chain uses TRBV27 with TRBJ1-5, with TRBD1 identical over 7 bases. CDR3 length: 14 amino acids. Trimming at V came to 4 bases and at J to 7 bases, leaving 7 bases not matched to a gene. The germline V gene has CDR1 MNHEY and CDR2 SMNVEV (reference sequence). The CDR3 is CASSSRQGIQPQHF. The CDR3 bases are TGTGCCAGCAGTTCTAGACAGGGCATACAGCCCCAGCATTTT.

V usage is TRBV27 and J usage is TRBJ1-2; TRBD1 agrees at 10 bases. With 2 bases clipped from V and 10 bases from J, the junction kept 4 bases outside the gene matches. The CDR3 covers 13 residues. Germline V gene sequence: CDR1 MNHEY, CDR2 SMNVEV (reference sequence). The CDR3 DNA follows: TGTGCCAGCAGTTTACAGGGGACAGGGGTCTACACCTTC. Amino acid sequence: CASSLQGTGVYTF.

This clonotype was found once. One junction end disagrees with the germline gene, perhaps due to a read error. The CDR3 is CASSPSGSAFNGQFF. Here the CDR3 DNA reads TGTGCCAGCAGTCCCAGCGGGAGCGCCTTCAATGGGCAGTTCTTC. The chain links TRBV2 to TRBJ2-1, with 8 bases fitting TRBD2. The CDR3 loop spans 15 amino acids. Germline V CDR1 and CDR2: SNHLY, FYNNEI.

This clonotype was seen a handful of times. The J gene is TRBJ2-2, the V gene TRBV12-3 or TRBV12-4; TRBD2 matches 7 bases. The CDR3 has 16 amino acids. The junction had 12 bases not matched to a gene; V was cut back by 7 bases and J by 4 bases. CDR3 in amino acids: CASTAVRGGRTGELFF. The CDR3 DNA follows: TGTGCCAGCACCGCCGTTAGGGGAGGGCGCACCGGGGAGCTGTTTTTT.

The chain has TRBV6-2 or TRBV6-3 and TRBJ2-5, with 9 nucleotides matching TRBD2. There are 14 residues in the CDR3. Germline CDR1 and CDR2: MNHEY and SVGEGT. The V gene end was trimmed by 6 bases and the J gene end by 13 bases; junction bases not matched to a gene: 15. The CDR3 spells CASSLLAGNYERYF. The DNA of the CDR3 is TGTGCCAGCAGCCTACTAGCGGGTAACTACGAGCGGTACTTC.

This clonotype showed up many times. This rearrangement joins TRBV27 to TRBJ2-3, with D possibly TRBD1 on 6 matching bases. The CDR3 runs to 15 residues. The V gene lost 9 bases and the J gene lost 4 bases, with 20 bases spanning the gap. Germline CDR1 and CDR2: MNHEY and SMNVEV (reference sequence). The CDR3 sequence is CASNQQGSWPDTQYF. For the CDR3, the DNA is TGTGCCAGTAACCAACAGGGCTCGTGGCCAGATACGCAGTATTTT.

The chain uses TRBV4-1 and TRBJ2-3, with D possibly TRBD2 on 5 matching bases. The CDR3 runs 15 residues. Germline V CDR1 and CDR2: MGHRA, YSYEKL. V was cut by 6 bases and J by 0 bases, with 13 bases left in between. CDR3 nucleotides: TGCGCCAGCAGGGCCAGCGGACTTAGCACAGATACGCAGTATTTT. It yields the protein CASRASGLSTDTQYF.

CDR3 in DNA: TGTGCCAGCTTAAAGGGCTTCTATAATCAGCCCCAGCATTTT. This sequence encodes CASLKGFYNQPQHF. The chain employs TRBV6-1 and TRBJ1-5; D gene ambiguous. The V gene's germline CDR1 is MNHNS and CDR2 SASEGT. This CDR3 spans 14 amino acids. Trimming took off 8 bases at V and 4 bases at J, with 15 bases between the two ends.

This clonotype was detected only a few times. The V and J genes are TRBV12-3 or TRBV12-4 and TRBJ1-4; D gene uncertain. Trimming cost V 2 bases and J 7 bases, with 11 bases left between them. The CDR3 is made up of 14 amino acids. The CDR3 region has the DNA TGTGCCAGCAGTTTAATGGCAGAGGGTGAAAAACTGTTTTTT. Encoded protein: CASSLMAEGEKLFF.

The chain links TRBV6-1 to TRBJ2-1; perhaps TRBD1 as D (6 bases). V was cut by 0 bases and J by 2 bases, with 14 bases left in between. Germline loops: CDR1 MNHNS, CDR2 SASEGT. There are 17 residues in the CDR3. Here the CDR3 DNA reads TGTGCCAGCAGTGAAGCGTCCGGGACACCACCCTACAATGAGCAGTTCTTC. It is translated as CASSEASGTPPYNEQFF.

Note on this clonotype: At one end, the junction sequence differs from germline, possibly due to a read error. The chain carries TRBV4-1 and TRBJ1-2, with no clear D. Germline V gene lookup returns CDR1 MGHRA and CDR2 YSYEKL. This CDR3 comprises 15 residues. CDR3 sequence: CASSQEIGPNCGYTF. The DNA of the CDR3 is TGCGCCAGCAGCCAAGAAATCGGTCCTAACTGTGGCTACACCTTC.

The chain recombines TRBV5-1 with TRBJ1-6; D may be TRBD1 (5 bases). V dropped 4 bases and J dropped 8 bases, with 13 bases sitting between them. The CDR3 is 14 amino acids. The V gene's germline CDR1 is SGHRS and CDR2 YFSETQ. CDR3 coding DNA: TGCGCCAGCAGCAACGGGACCTCATATTCACCCCTCCACTTT. It encodes CASSNGTSYSPLHF.

This clonotype was observed a handful of times. This chain uses TRBV5-1 with TRBJ2-7; TRBD2 aligns across 7 bases. The V and J ends lost 0 bases and 4 bases, in that order; junction bases with no gene match: 7. This CDR3 comprises 15 residues. Per germline, CDR1 SGHRS and CDR2 YFSETQ. CDR3 in DNA: TGCGCCAGCAGCTTGGAGCCCGGGACTATTTACGAGCAGTACTTC. Its protein is CASSLEPGTIYEQYF. The full variable domain, its missing parts supplied by reference TRBV5-1 and TRBJ2-7, is KAGVTQTPRYLIKTRGQQVTLSCSPISGHRSVSWYQQTPGQGLQFLFEYFSETQRNKGNFPGRFSGRQFSNSRSEMNVSTLELGDSALYLCASSLEPGTIYEQYFGPGTRLTVT.

The V and J genes are TRBV30 and TRBJ2-3, with TRBD1 identical over 7 bases. Germline V gene data show CDR1 as GTSNPN and CDR2 as SVGIG (reference sequence). This CDR3 has 14 amino acids. V dropped 0 bases and J dropped 6; count of bases not matched to a gene: 6. The CDR3 coding sequence is TGTGCCTGGAGTGTAGAGGGGGCGTCGGATACGCAGTATTTT. Translation gives CAWSVEGASDTQYF.

This clonotype was observed a few times. The DNA for the CDR3 is TGCGCCAGCAGCCCGGATACCGGGCCCACGAACACTGAAGCTTTCTTT. The encoded protein is CASSPDTGPTNTEAFF. The chain employs TRBV5-1 and TRBJ1-1; D is undetermined. CDR3 length: 16 amino acids. Trimming shortened V by 4 bases and J by 1 base, and 17 bases separated the two germline ends. CDR1 is SGHRS and CDR2 is YFSETQ in the germline V gene.

The V call is TRBV29-1, the J call TRBJ2-7, with 9 positions matching TRBD2. The V and J ends lost 5 bases and 0 bases, in that order; junction bases with no gene match: 8. The CDR3 runs 15 residues. The germline V gene has CDR1 SQVTM and CDR2 ANQGSEA. In DNA, the CDR3 is TGCAGCGTTTCCGTCCTAGCGGGAACCTCCTACGAGCAGTACTTC. The encoded protein is CSVSVLAGTSYEQYF.